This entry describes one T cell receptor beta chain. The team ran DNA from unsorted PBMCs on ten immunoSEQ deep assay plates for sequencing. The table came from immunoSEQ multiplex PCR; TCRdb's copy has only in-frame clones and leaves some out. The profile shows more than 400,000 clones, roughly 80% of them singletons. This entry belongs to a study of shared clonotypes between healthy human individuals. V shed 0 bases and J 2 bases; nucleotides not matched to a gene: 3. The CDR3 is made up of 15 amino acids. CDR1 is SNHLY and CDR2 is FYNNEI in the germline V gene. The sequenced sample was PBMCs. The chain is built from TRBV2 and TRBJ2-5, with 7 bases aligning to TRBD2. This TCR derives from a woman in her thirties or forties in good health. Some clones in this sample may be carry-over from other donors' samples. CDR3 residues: CASSEAHGGQETQYF. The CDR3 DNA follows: TGTGCCAGCAGTGAAGCGCACGGGGGGCAAGAGACCCAGTACTTC.